The 9 T cell receptor beta chains presented below share a single source sample, sequenced in a study of blood T cells in healthy people across ages (dated by TCRdb to between 2014 and 2017). Library generation was performed with 5' RACE. Reads for this sample came from an Illumina HiSeq 2500. A second PCR of roughly 6 to 11 cycles was run with a J-beta primer mix and a sample-barcoded 5' primer. The public reads were reprocessed in TCRdb via fastp at Q25 and MiXCR, keeping in-frame beta chains. Every distinct CDR3 protein forms one entry, paired with its most common genes and DNA. The sample contains approximately 730,000 distinct CDR3 sequences, 40% to 45% of them found a single time. The leading ten clones occupy 20% to 25% of the sample. Sequenced: blood. All receptors come from an older woman in good health.

This rearrangement joins TRBV20-1 to TRBJ2-1, with 13 bases that match TRBD2. The junction had 3 bases not matched to a gene; V was cut back by 1 base and J by 9 bases. Germline V CDR1 and CDR2: DFQATT, SNEGSKA (reference sequence). The CDR3 covers 14 residues. The DNA for the CDR3 is TGCAGTGCTAGAGGGACTAGCGGGAGTTTTGAGCAGTTCTTC. As protein: CSARGTSGSFEQFF.

V and J are TRBV12-3 or TRBV12-4 and TRBJ2-3; the match to TRBD2 covers 8 bases. V dropped 6 bases and J dropped 6; count of bases not matched to a gene: 11. The CDR3 runs to 15 residues. CDR3 sequence reads: CASSISGAAGDTQYF. In nucleotides, the CDR3 is TGTGCCAGCAGCATTAGCGGGGCGGCAGGCGATACGCAGTATTTT.

Only a few counts were recorded for this clonotype. CDR3 nucleotide sequence: TGCAGTGCCAAGTTAGATGAGCAGTTCTTC. Translating gives CSAKLDEQFF. V usage is TRBV20-1 and J usage is TRBJ2-1; D call uncertain. Germline CDR1 is DFQATT and CDR2 is SNEGSKA (reference sequence). V lost 6 bases and J 8 bases, leaving 8 bases between the germline ends. CDR3 length: 10 residues.

V usage is TRBV12-3 or TRBV12-4 and J usage is TRBJ2-3; D is tentatively TRBD1 or TRBD2 (6 bases each). The ends were cut back, 5 bases at V and 2 bases at J, with 17 bases in the middle. The CDR3 sequence is 16 residues long. The CDR3 reads CASSPSHWGATDTQYF. The CDR3 DNA reads TGTGCCAGCAGTCCATCCCACTGGGGGGCCACAGATACGCAGTATTTT.

The chain employs TRBV6-2 or TRBV6-3 and TRBJ2-7, with TRBD1 matching 7 bases. Germline V CDR1 and CDR2: MNHEY, SVGEGT. The J segment lost 4 bases and the V segment lost 4 bases, leaving 4 bases of the junction unmatched. This CDR3 comprises 13 residues. CDR3 sequence: CASSSPQGYEQYF. The CDR3 coding sequence is TGTGCCAGCAGTTCTCCACAGGGGTACGAGCAGTACTTC.

The sample holds a few counts of this clonotype. The chain uses TRBV29-1 and TRBJ2-3, with D perhaps matching TRBD1 or TRBD2 (5 bases each). CDR3 length: 12 amino acids. The V gene's germline CDR1 is SQVTM and CDR2 ANQGSEA. The V end lost 6 bases, the J end lost 6 bases, and 13 bases lay between the germline ends. The CDR3 here is CSVERGSDTQYF. The CDR3 DNA follows: TGCAGCGTGGAGAGGGGATCGGATACGCAGTATTTT.

About this clonotype: A much larger clone lies one base from this, so it may be a read error. The CDR3 coding sequence is TGTGCCAGCAGCATAGACGCCGGGCAGAGCACAGATACGCAGTATTTT. Translation gives CASSIDAGQSTDTQYF. The V and J genes are TRBV9 and TRBJ2-3; no reliable D call. Per the germline V gene, CDR1 is SGDLS and CDR2 is YYNGEE. The CDR3 spans 16 residues. Trimming pared 4 bases from V and 0 bases from J, leaving 15 bases between. The variable domain in full, completed from reference TRBV9 and TRBJ2-3, reads DSGVTQTPKHLITATGQRVTLRCSPRSGDLSVYWYQQSLDQGLQFLIQYYNGEERAKGNILERFSAQQFPDLHSELNLSSLELGDSALYFCASSIDAGQSTDTQYFGPGTRLTVL.

This rearrangement joins TRBV5-1 to TRBJ2-3, with 8 bases lining up with TRBD2. V was pared by 6 bases and J by 2 bases, with 8 bases of the junction left unmatched. This CDR3 region has 15 residues. Germline assignment: CDR1 SGHRS and CDR2 YFSETQ. The CDR3 region has the DNA TGCGCCAGCAACGCCGGGACTAGTTCCACAGATACGCAGTATTTT. It encodes CASNAGTSSTDTQYF.

This clonotype is a singleton in its sample. This rearrangement joins TRBV24-1 to TRBJ2-2; the D is unclear. CDR3 size: 13 residues. The germline gives CDR1 KGHDR, CDR2 SFDVKD. V lost 0 bases to trimming and J lost 8 bases, with 6 bases between them. The CDR3 coding sequence is TGTGCCACCAGTGATTTGTCTAAGGGGGAGCTGTTTTTT. Encoded protein: CATSDLSKGELFF.